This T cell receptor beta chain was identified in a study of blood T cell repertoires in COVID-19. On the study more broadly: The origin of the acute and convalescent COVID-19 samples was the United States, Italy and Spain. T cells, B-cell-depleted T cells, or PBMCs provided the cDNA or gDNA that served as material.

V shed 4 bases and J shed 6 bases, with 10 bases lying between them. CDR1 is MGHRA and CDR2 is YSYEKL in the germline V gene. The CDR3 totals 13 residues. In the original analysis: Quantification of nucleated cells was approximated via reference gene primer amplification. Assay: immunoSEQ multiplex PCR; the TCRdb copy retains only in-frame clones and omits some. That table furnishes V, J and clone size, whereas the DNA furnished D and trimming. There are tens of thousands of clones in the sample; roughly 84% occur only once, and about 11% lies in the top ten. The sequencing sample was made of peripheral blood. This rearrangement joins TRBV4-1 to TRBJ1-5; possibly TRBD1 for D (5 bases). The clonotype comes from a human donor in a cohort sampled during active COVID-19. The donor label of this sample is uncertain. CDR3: CASSPGWGQPQHF. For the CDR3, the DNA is TGCGCCAGCAGCCCAGGGTGGGGTCAGCCCCAGCATTTT.